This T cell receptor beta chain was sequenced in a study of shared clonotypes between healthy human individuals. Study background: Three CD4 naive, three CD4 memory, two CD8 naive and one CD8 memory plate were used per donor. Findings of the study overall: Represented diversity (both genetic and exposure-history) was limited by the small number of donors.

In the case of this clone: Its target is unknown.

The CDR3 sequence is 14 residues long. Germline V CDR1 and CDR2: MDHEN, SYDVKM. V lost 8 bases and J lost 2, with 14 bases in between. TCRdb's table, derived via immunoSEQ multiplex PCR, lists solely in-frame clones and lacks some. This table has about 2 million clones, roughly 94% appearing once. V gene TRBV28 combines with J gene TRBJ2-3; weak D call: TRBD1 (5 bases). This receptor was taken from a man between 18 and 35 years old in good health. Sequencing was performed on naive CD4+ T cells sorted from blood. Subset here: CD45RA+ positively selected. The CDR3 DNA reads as TGTGCCAGCCTCTCAGGGCAGTTCACAGATACGCAGTATTTT. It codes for CASLSGQFTDTQYF.